The rows below give T cell receptor beta chains drawn from one sample of a study of early T cells in non-severe SARS-CoV-2 infection. From the 5' RACE reads, TCRdb called clonotypes with MiXCR, one entry per CDR3 protein. The sample has around 68,000 distinct CDR3 sequences, around 12% seen once. The sequenced sample was whole blood, obtained at baseline. The receptors shown here come from an adult who was a healthcare worker with PCR-confirmed SARS-CoV-2 infection or an uninfected control (not recorded which). Both conserved end residues are part of each CDR3. The D gene is left open where the match is weak. For some rows the clone size is stated as once, few or many, or as a class when expanded; others skip it.

j_call,d_call,v_call,clone_size,cdr3_nt,cdr3_aa
TRBJ2-7,TRBD2,TRBV28,.,TGTGCCTCGAAGGGGACTAGCGAGACCTACGAGCAGTACTTC,CASKGTSETYEQYF
TRBJ2-3,.,TRBV18,.,TGTGCCAGCTCACCACCCGGGGTGGCAGATACGCAGTATTTT,CASSPPGVADTQYF
TRBJ2-7,.,TRBV7-7,.,TGTGCCAGCAGCTCCGATTTGGGGTACGAGCAGTACTTC,CASSSDLGYEQYF
TRBJ1-1,.,TRBV14,few,TGTGCCAGCACCTTTACCCGGGGCACTGAAGCTTTCTTT,CASTFTRGTEAFF
TRBJ2-3,.,TRBV9,.,TGTGCCAGCAGCTTTGACTGGTTTAGCACAGATACGCAGTATTTT,CASSFDWFSTDTQYF
TRBJ2-7,.,TRBV27,few,TGTGCCAGCAGTTGGGGAGGCGGCGAGCAGTACTTC,CASSWGGGEQYF
TRBJ1-5,.,TRBV28,few,TGTGCCAGCAGTTTTTCGGATCAGGGTGCGGATAGCAATCAGCCCCAGCATTTT,CASSFSDQGADSNQPQHF
TRBJ2-1,TRBD2,TRBV7-9,many,TGTGCCAGCAGCTTAGTATCTAGCGGGAGACATGAGCAGTTCTTC,CASSLVSSGRHEQFF
TRBJ2-1,TRBD2,TRBV12-3/TRBV12-4,few,TGTGCCAGCAGTCTATGGACTAGCGGGAGGAGCGATGAGCAGTTCTTC,CASSLWTSGRSDEQFF
TRBJ1-6,TRBD1,TRBV20-1,.,TGCAGTGCTGGGGACAGGGGGCTCTATTCACCCCTCCACTTT,CSAGDRGLYSPLHF
TRBJ2-5,.,TRBV9,few,TGTGCCAGCAGCGAGGAGGGAGAAGTAGAGACCCAGTACTTC,CASSEEGEVETQYF
TRBJ2-7,.,TRBV28,.,TGTGCCAGCAGTTCGGTGTCCTACGAGCAGTACTTC,CASSSVSYEQYF
TRBJ1-6,TRBD1,TRBV14,.,TGTGCCAGCAGCCGGGGACAGCTGAGTTCACCCCTCCACTTT,CASSRGQLSSPLHF
TRBJ2-1,TRBD2,TRBV27,many,TGTGCCAGCAGTCGTACTAGCGGGAGATGGTACAATGAGCAGTTCTTC,CASSRTSGRWYNEQFF
TRBJ2-7,.,TRBV2,many,TGTGCCAGCAGTATACCAGGCCTCTCCTACGAGCAGTACTTC,CASSIPGLSYEQYF
TRBJ2-3,TRBD2,TRBV9,.,TGTGCCAGCAGAGCGGGAGCCAAAGATACGCAGTATTTT,CASRAGAKDTQYF
TRBJ2-5,TRBD2,TRBV3-1,few,TGTGCCAGCAGCCCCGTAGCGGGGGTGCAAGAGACCCAGTACTTC,CASSPVAGVQETQYF
TRBJ1-4,TRBD1,TRBV25-1,.,TGTGCCAGCAGTGATCCAGGGGGTCGGGAAAAACTGTTTTTT,CASSDPGGREKLFF
TRBJ2-7,.,TRBV23-1,.,TGCGCCTTTGGGGAGTCGGACTTC,CAFGESDF
TRBJ2-3,.,TRBV9,few,TGTGCCAGCAGCGCCCATTCTAGGGAGACGCAGTATTTT,CASSAHSRETQYF
TRBJ2-7,TRBD2,TRBV7-2,few,TGTGCCAGCAGTATGCTGCGGGGGACTCCTTGGGAGCAGTACTTC,CASSMLRGTPWEQYF
TRBJ2-1,TRBD1,TRBV5-1,few,TGCGCCAGCAGCCAAATGGGACAGGAAGGAGACAATGAGCAGTTCTTC,CASSQMGQEGDNEQFF
TRBJ1-5,.,TRBV7-8,.,TGTGCCAGCAGCCCGAACGGGGGTAATAGCAATCAGCCCCAGCATTTT,CASSPNGGNSNQPQHF
TRBJ1-6,.,TRBV25-1,.,TGTGCCAGCAGTGGGCCCGTGACGGGTCCTAATTCACCCCTCCACTTT,CASSGPVTGPNSPLHF
TRBJ2-7,.,TRBV7-2,few,TGTGCCAGCAGCTTCCGATTTCCCACGGAGCAGTACTTC,CASSFRFPTEQYF
TRBJ1-6,.,TRBV7-8,few,TGTGCCAGCAGCTTAGGGGTGTCCTATAATTCACCCCTCCACTTT,CASSLGVSYNSPLHF
TRBJ2-7,.,TRBV7-8,few,TGTGCCAGCAGCTCGCGGGACGGCTACGAGCAGTACTTC,CASSSRDGYEQYF
TRBJ2-6,.,TRBV4-3,few,TGCGCCAGCAGCCAAGATCCTCAGCGACTAGGCTCTGGGGCCAACGTCCTGACTTTC,CASSQDPQRLGSGANVLTF
TRBJ2-1,.,TRBV11-2,.,TGTGCCAGCAGCCCCCTGGGGGACTCCTACAATGAGCAGTTCTTC,CASSPLGDSYNEQFF
TRBJ1-4,.,TRBV19,few,TGTGCCAGTAGTATCCAGGGGCGTCGGCTTGATGAAAAACTGTTTTTT,CASSIQGRRLDEKLFF
TRBJ1-2,.,TRBV6-1,.,TGTGCCAGCACCCCGACAGTTAACTATGGCTACACCTTC,CASTPTVNYGYTF
TRBJ2-2,.,TRBV25-1,few,TGTGCCAGCAGTGAGGGTCCGGAGGAAACCGGGGAGCTGTTTTTT,CASSEGPEETGELFF